This T cell receptor beta chain was recorded in a study of T-cell memory formation after mild COVID-19 (dated by TCRdb to the early 2020s). Some background on the complete study: Most TCR sequence clusters were specific to one of the two donors. The cohort was made up of two young adult volunteers, one female and one male, who were previously healthy. In a couple of donors, T-cell clones that expanded and contracted after mild COVID-19 were followed by sequencing TCRalpha and TCRbeta repertoires longitudinally.

Points the paper makes about the study in general: The study included only a couple of mild cases, and larger cohorts that include severe cases with pre-infection samples were judged to be necessary. Clones contracting from day 15 to 85 had balanced CD4/CD8 phenotypes, while a second wave expanding from day 15 to 37 was biased towards CD4+. SARS-CoV-2 specificity was not confirmed for the second-wave clones peaking on day 37. The detection of some responding clones in pre-infection memory suggests that pre-existing cross-reactive memory T cells joined the SARS-CoV-2 response. Contracting CD4+ clones appeared mostly in the CM and EM memory subsets, whereas CD8+ clones were enriched in EMRA.

The sequencer listed for this sample is Illumina NovaSeq 6000. Using 5'RACE with constant-segment primers, TCRalpha and TCRbeta cDNA libraries were constructed, with sample barcodes and unique molecular identifiers added in the process. Trizol reagent was used to extract RNA from every sample. Amplification of the libraries took two PCR steps, and the second step added a second sample barcode plus Illumina TruSeq adapters. The libraries were sequenced on an Illumina NovaSeq using 2 x 150 bp paired-end reads. The original methods were these. The reads were demultiplexed and collapsed into UMI-guided consensus sequences using migec v1.2.7. With mixcr v2.1.11, UMI consensuses were aligned to TRA and TRB V and J templates and assembled into clonotypes. A clonotype was counted as expanded or contracted only if both edgeR and NoisET called the change significant, with noise models trained on biological replicates. For edgeR calls, a false discovery rate-adjusted p below 0.01 and a log2 fold-change threshold of 1 were applied. As an exploratory analysis of dynamics, max-normalized trajectories of the 1000 most abundant clonotypes were examined by PCA with hierarchical clustering. Separately sequenced CD4+ and CD8+ repertoires were used to assign the CD4 or CD8 phenotype of responding clones. Starting from the raw public reads, TCRdb applied fastp trimming at Q25, assembled clones with MiXCR and retained in-frame beta chains. Here each entry gathers all rows of one CDR3 protein and keeps the most common genes and DNA. The V and J calls were not made by the authors but by TCRdb's processing. This sample comprises 450,000 or so distinct CDR3 sequences, around 20% of them detected only once. More than 8% of the sample goes to the ten largest clones.

PBMCs were isolated by Ficoll-Paque density gradient centrifugation. This clonotype occurred many times. What this receptor recognizes is not known. Per-nucleotide qualities are absent, and no much larger clonotype sits a single base away. The sample consisted of PBMCs or a T cell subset sorted from them (not recorded which). The receptor was isolated from an adult woman who had mild COVID-19 (a few samples of this study predate the infection). The sample titles of this study are shuffled in the database, so cell type and time point are left out; the donor was told from shared clones.

In nucleotides, the sequence is TGTGCCAGCAGCTTCCTCGGGAACAATGAGCAGTTCTTC. Its protein reads: CASSFLGNNEQFF. The sequence joins TRBV13 to TRBJ2-1; the best D guess is TRBD2, with 5 bases matching. The cysteine opens and the phenylalanine closes a CDR3 of 13 amino acids. The only DNA kept is the CDR3, 39 bases in frame from the first base. V loses 3 bases of germline sequence and J loses 5 bases, and the interval between the two ends is 8 bases. The germline V gene encodes CDR1 PRHDT and CDR2 FYEKMQ (reference sequence). With the rest looked up from the reference TRBV13 and TRBJ2-1 genes rather than sequenced, the full variable domain is AAGVIQSPRHLIKEKRETATLKCYPIPRHDTVYWYQQGPGQDPQFLISFYEKMQSDKGSIPDRFSAQQFSDYHSELNMSSLELGDSALYFCASSFLGNNEQFFGPGTRLTVL.